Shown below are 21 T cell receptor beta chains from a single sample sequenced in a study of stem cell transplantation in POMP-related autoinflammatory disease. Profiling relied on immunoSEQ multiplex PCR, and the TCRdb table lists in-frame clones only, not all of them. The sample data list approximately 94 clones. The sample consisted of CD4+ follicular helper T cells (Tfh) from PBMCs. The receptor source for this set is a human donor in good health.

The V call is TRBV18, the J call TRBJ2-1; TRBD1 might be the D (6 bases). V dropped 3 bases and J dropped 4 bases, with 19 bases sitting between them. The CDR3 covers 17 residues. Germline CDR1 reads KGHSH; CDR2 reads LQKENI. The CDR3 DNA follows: TGTGCCAGCTCACCGGACAGCTCCGTGGGGTTATACAATGAGCAGTTCTTC. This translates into CASSPDSSVGLYNEQFF.

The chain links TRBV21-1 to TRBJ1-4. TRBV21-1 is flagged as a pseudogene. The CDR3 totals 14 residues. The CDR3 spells CASSLALTNEKLFF. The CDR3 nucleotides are TGTGCCAGCAGCCTAGCCTTGACTAATGAAAAACTGTTTTTT.

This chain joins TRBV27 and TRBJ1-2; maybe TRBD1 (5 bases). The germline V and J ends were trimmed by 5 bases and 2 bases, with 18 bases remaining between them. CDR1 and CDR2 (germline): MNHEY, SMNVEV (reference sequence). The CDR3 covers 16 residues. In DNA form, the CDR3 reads TGTGCCAGCAGTACGCAAGCTCGGGACCCAAACTATGGCTACACCTTC. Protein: CASSTQARDPNYGYTF.

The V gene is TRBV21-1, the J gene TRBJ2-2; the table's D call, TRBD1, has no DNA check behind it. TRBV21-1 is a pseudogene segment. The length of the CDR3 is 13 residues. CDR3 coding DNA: TGTGCCAGCAGCAAGAGCAGGACCGGGGAGCTGTTTTTT. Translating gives CASSKSRTGELFF.

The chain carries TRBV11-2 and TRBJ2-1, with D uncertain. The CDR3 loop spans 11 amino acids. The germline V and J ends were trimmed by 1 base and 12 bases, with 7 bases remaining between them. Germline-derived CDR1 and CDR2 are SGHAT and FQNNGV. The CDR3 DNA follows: TGTGCCAGCAGCTTAGGCACCCTGCAGTTCTTC. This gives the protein CASSLGTLQFF. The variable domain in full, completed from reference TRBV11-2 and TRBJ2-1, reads EAGVAQSPRYKIIEKRQSVAFWCNPISGHATLYWYQQILGQGPKLLIQFQNNGVVDDSQLPKDRFSAERLKGVDSTLKIQPAKLEDSAVYLCASSLGTLQFFGPGTRLTVL.

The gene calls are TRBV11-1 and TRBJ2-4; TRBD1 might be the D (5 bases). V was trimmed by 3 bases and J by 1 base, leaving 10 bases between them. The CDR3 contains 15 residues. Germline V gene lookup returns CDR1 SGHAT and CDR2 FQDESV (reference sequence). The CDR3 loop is CASSFEGAAKNIQYF. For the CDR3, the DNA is TGTGCCAGCAGCTTTGAAGGGGCGGCCAAAAACATTCAGTACTTC.

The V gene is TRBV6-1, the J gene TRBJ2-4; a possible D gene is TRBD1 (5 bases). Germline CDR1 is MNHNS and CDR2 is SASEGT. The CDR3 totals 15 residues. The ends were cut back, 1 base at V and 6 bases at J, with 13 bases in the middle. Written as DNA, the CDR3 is TGTGCCAGCAGTGAAGAAGTCAGGGTGCTAAACATTCAGTACTTC. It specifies CASSEEVRVLNIQYF.

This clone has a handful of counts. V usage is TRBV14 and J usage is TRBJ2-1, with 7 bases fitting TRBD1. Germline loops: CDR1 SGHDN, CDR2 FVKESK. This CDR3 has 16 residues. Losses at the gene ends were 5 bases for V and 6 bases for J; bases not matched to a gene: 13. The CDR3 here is CASSFPGYRGSNEQFF. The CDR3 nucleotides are TGTGCCAGCAGCTTCCCCGGTTACAGGGGTAGCAATGAGCAGTTCTTC.

CDR3 bases: TGCAGCGTTAGCAGGGGAGCCGGGGAGCTGTTTTTT. Amino acid sequence: CSVSRGAGELFF. The gene calls are TRBV29-1 and TRBJ2-2; tentatively, D is TRBD1 (6 bases). The germline V and J ends were trimmed by 5 bases and 6 bases, with 10 bases remaining between them. There are 12 residues in the CDR3. From germline, CDR1 is SQVTM and CDR2 ANQGSEA.

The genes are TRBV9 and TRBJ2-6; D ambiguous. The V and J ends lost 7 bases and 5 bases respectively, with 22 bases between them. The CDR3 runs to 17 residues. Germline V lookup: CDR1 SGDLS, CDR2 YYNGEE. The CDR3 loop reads CASFCRYKQSRANVLTF. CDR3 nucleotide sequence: TGTGCCAGCTTTTGCCGGTACAAACAAAGTCGGGCCAACGTCCTGACTTTC.

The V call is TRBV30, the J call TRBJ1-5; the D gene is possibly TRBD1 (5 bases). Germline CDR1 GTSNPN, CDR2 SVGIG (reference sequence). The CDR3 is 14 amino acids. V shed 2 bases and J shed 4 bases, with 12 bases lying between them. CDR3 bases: TGTGCCTGGAGTATGGGGCTTCAGAATCAGCCCCAGCATTTT. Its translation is CAWSMGLQNQPQHF. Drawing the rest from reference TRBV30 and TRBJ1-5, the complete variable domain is SQTIHQWPATLVQPVGSPLSLECTVEGTSNPNLYWYRQAAGRGLQLLFYSVGIGQISSEVPQNLSASRPQDRQFILSSKKLLLSDSGFYLCAWSMGLQNQPQHFGDGTRLSIL.

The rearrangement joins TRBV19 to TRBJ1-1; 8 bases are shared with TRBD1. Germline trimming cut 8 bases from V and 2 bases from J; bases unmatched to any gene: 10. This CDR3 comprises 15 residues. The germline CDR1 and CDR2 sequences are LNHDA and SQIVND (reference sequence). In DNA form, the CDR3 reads TGTGCCAGTTACAGGGGGGGGACGACAAACACTGAAGCTTTCTTT. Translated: CASYRGGTTNTEAFF.

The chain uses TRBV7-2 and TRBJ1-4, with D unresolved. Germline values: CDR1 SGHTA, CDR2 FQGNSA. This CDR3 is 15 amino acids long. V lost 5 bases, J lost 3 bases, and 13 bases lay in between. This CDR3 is CASSPGVRANEKLFF. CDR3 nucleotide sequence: TGTGCCAGCAGCCCCGGGGTAAGGGCTAATGAAAAACTGTTTTTT.

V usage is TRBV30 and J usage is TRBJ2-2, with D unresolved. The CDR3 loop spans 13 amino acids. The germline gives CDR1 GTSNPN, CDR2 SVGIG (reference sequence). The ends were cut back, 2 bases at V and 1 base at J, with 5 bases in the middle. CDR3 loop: CAWSSRNTGELFF. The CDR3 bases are TGTGCCTGGAGTTCCAGGAACACCGGGGAGCTGTTTTTT.

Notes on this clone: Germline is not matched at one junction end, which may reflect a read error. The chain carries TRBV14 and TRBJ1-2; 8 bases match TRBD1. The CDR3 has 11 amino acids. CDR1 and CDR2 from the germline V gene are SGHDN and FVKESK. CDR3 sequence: CASSQEAGQDF. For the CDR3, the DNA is TGTGCCAGCAGCCAAGAAGCGGGACAGGACTTC.

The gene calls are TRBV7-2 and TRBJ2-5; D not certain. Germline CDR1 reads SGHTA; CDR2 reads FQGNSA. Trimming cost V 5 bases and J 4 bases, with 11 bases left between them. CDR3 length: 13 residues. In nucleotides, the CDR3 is TGTGCCAGCAGCCGAGAGAACGGAGAGACCCAGTACTTC. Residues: CASSRENGETQYF.

The CDR3 DNA is TGTGCCTGGACGAGGCAGGGGGCGTTGGGCTACACCTTC. Translating gives CAWTRQGALGYTF. This chain joins TRBV30 and TRBJ1-2; 8 bases line up with TRBD1. With V trimmed by 4 bases and J by 8 bases, 9 bases remained unmatched. The germline CDR1 and CDR2 sequences are GTSNPN and SVGIG (reference sequence). This CDR3 comprises 13 residues.

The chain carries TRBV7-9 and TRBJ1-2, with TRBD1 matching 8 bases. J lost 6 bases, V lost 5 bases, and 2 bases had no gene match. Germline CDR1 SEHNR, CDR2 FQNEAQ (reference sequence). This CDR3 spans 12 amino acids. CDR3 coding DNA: TGTGCCAGCAGCGACAGGGGCGATGGCTACACCTTC. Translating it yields CASSDRGDGYTF.

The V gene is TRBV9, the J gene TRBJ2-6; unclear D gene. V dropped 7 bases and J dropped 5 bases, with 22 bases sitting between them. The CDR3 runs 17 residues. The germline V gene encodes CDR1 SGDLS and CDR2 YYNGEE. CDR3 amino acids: CASCTRYKQSRANVLTF. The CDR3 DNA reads TGTGCCAGCTGTACAAGGTACAAACAAAGTCGGGCCAACGTCCTGACTTTC.

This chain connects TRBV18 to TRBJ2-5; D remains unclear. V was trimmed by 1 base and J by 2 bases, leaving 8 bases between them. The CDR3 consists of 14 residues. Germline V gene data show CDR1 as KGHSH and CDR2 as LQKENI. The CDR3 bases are TGTGCCAGCTCACCACTGCCAGCTCAAGAGACCCAGTACTTC. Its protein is CASSPLPAQETQYF.

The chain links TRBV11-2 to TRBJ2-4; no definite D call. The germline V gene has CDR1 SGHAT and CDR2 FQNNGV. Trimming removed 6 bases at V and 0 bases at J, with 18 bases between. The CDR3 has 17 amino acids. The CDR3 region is CASSHFSGSIAKNIQYF. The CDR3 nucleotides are TGTGCCAGCAGTCACTTCTCTGGGTCGATAGCCAAAAACATTCAGTACTTC.